Reported below is one T cell receptor (beta chain). Its antigen is as yet unknown. The junction does not match germline at one end; this may be a read error. Germline CDR1 reads SEHNR; CDR2 reads FQNEAQ (reference sequence). There are 12 residues in the CDR3. This sample was taken from a study of cytomegalovirus exposure and HLA in healthy donors. Study-level background: Of some 360 genotyped donors, roughly 81% clustered with self-reported Caucasian donors. Study-wide results and limits: In a later analysis, TCR beta V- and J-gene trimming was associated with a missense DCLRE1C variant.

PCR was performed using 60 Vbeta and 13 Jbeta primers. Libraries were prepared by immunoSEQ multiplex PCR; TCRdb keeps only in-frame clonotypes and omits some of them. The sample has around 220,000 clones; 65% to 90% are singletons. The TCR sequence derives from a girl between 5 and 17 years old in good health and CMV-seronegative. Material for sequencing was PBMCs. The chain recombines TRBV7-9 with TRBJ1-2; D not certain. For the CDR3, the DNA is TGTTCCAGCAGCTTAGGGCAGTTGGGCTACACCTTC. The encoded protein is CSSSLGQLGYTF.